This T cell receptor beta chain was sequenced during a study of blood T cell repertoires in COVID-19. In its sample, this clone was seen once. This table comes from immunoSEQ multiplex PCR, and its TCRdb copy is limited to in-frame clones, with some not included. The sample shows over 150,000 clones, 80% to 90% of them seen only once. Trimming cost V 1 base and J 0 bases; bases outside gene matches: 5. Germline loops: CDR1 SGHAT, CDR2 FQNNGV. The CDR3 covers 17 residues. This TCR was recovered from a man in his fifties or sixties who had recovered from COVID-19. The V call is TRBV11-2, the J call TRBJ1-5, with 8 bases that match TRBD1. The material sequenced was PBMCs or T cells enriched from blood (not recorded which). CDR3 amino acids: CASSLVFGTGSNQPQHF. The CDR3, as DNA: TGTGCCAGCAGCTTAGTTTTCGGGACAGGTAGCAATCAGCCCCAGCATTTT.